Each of the 26 T cell receptor beta chains below was sequenced from the same sample in a study of CD8+CD57+ T cells in acquired aplastic anemia. The template used for profiling TCR beta VDJ and CDR3 was genomic DNA. TCRdb processed the reads anew with MiXCR; each CDR3 protein has one entry. The sample records a few hundred thousand distinct CDR3 sequences, over 60% being singletons. Sequencing input: sorted CD4+, CD8+, or CD8+CD57+ T cells (not recorded which) from PBMCs. These receptors were obtained from a human donor in good health.

This clonotype was seen a few times. V gene TRBV12-3 or TRBV12-4 combines with J gene TRBJ2-1; D remains ambiguous. V lost 3 bases to trimming and J lost 5 bases, with 8 bases between them. The CDR3 totals 13 residues. The chain's CDR3 is CASSLSGDNEQFF. The CDR3 nucleotides read TGTGCCAGCAGTTTGTCAGGAGACAATGAGCAGTTCTTC.

The chain has TRBV19 and TRBJ1-4; weak D call: TRBD1 (6 bases). Trimming stripped 3 bases from V and 5 bases from J, with 16 bases between. The CDR3 runs to 16 residues. Germline V lookup: CDR1 LNHDA, CDR2 SQIVND (reference sequence). CDR3: CASSMARTAINEKLFF. In DNA form, the CDR3 reads TGTGCCAGTAGTATGGCCCGGACAGCTATCAATGAAAAACTGTTTTTT.

The J gene is TRBJ1-6, the V gene TRBV30; D not resolved. The CDR3 is 13 amino acids. Trimming cost V 4 bases and J 9 bases, with 13 bases left between them. Germline V lookup: CDR1 GTSNPN, CDR2 SVGIG (reference sequence). The CDR3 nucleotides are TGTGCCTGGAACGATCGGACGGGTTCACCCCTCCACTTT. Translated: CAWNDRTGSPLHF.

Many counts were recorded for this clonotype. This chain uses TRBV6-6 with TRBJ2-1; the D call may be TRBD1 or TRBD2 (5 bases each). The germline V gene has CDR1 MNHNY and CDR2 SVGAGI (reference sequence). The V end lost 5 bases, the J end lost 4 bases, and 15 bases lay between the germline ends. The CDR3 length is 15 residues. CDR3 DNA sequence: TGTGCCAGCAGTCTACCGGGACGGTCTTACAATGAGCAGTTCTTC. Translating it yields CASSLPGRSYNEQFF.

This chain links TRBV20-1 with TRBJ1-2; no clear D. Germline-derived CDR1 and CDR2 are DFQATT and SNEGSKA (reference sequence). Trimming left V 8 bases short and J 6 bases short, with 4 bases between. The CDR3 runs 8 residues. For the CDR3, the DNA is TGCAGTCACCATGGCTACACCTTC. This codes for CSHHGYTF.

This clonotype was counted between two and nine times. A much larger clone is a single base away; this may be a read error. The chain joins TRBV9 to TRBJ2-3; 10 bases are a match to TRBD2. The length of the CDR3 is 19 residues. J lost 4 bases, V lost 3 bases, and 17 bases had no gene match. Germline V gene lookup returns CDR1 SGDLS and CDR2 YYNGEE. CDR3 loop: CASSERNSTAGGLADTQYF. DNA for the CDR3: TGTGCCAGCAGCGAACGGAACTCGACAGCGGGGGGGCTCGCAGATACGCAGTATTTT.

CDR3 in DNA: TGCGCCAGCAGCCAAGGGTTTACTGAAGCTTTCTTT. It codes for CASSQGFTEAFF. The chain has TRBV4-3 and TRBJ1-1; D is ambiguous. The CDR3 length is 12 residues. Germline CDR1 and CDR2: LGHNA and YSLEER. Between the trimmed V and J ends, which lost 1 base and 5 bases, there was a span of 5 bases.

The rearrangement links TRBV7-9 to TRBJ2-7; D unresolved. CDR1 is SEHNR and CDR2 is FQNEAQ in the germline V gene (reference sequence). CDR3 size: 17 residues. V lost 1 base and J lost 7, with 23 bases in between. The CDR3 spells CASSLGILRDGFVEQYF. The CDR3 DNA follows: TGTGCCAGCAGCTTAGGTATCTTGAGAGATGGTTTCGTTGAGCAGTACTTC.

J is TRBJ2-7 and V is TRBV20-1, with 7 bases aligning to TRBD2. After removal of 6 bases from V and 0 bases from J, the junction contained 8 bases not matched to a gene. CDR3 size: 14 residues. Per the germline V gene, CDR1 is DFQATT and CDR2 is SNEGSKA (reference sequence). CDR3 sequence reads: CSATGEGSSYEQYF. The CDR3 nucleotides are TGCAGTGCCACGGGGGAGGGGAGCTCCTACGAGCAGTACTTC.

The CDR3 here is CASKYRDSPSYEQYF. In DNA form, the CDR3 reads TGTGCCAGCAAGTACCGGGACAGCCCATCCTACGAGCAGTACTTC. V gene TRBV2 combines with J gene TRBJ2-7; 7 nucleotides match TRBD1. The CDR3 loop spans 15 amino acids. The V gene's germline CDR1 is SNHLY and CDR2 FYNNEI. The junction had 10 bases not matched to a gene; V was cut back by 7 bases and J by 1 base.

This clonotype showed up just once. This chain uses TRBV29-1 with TRBJ2-1; 9 nucleotides match TRBD1. Germline trimming cut 0 bases from V and 5 bases from J; bases unmatched to any gene: 5. CDR1 and CDR2 from the germline V gene are SQVTM and ANQGSEA. This CDR3 is built from 15 residues. CDR3 nucleotide sequence: TGCAGCGTTGAAGATCCGCGACAGGGGGACAATGAGCAGTTCTTC. This gives the protein CSVEDPRQGDNEQFF.

This chain uses TRBV20-1 with TRBJ1-4, with D uncertain. The CDR3 covers 12 residues. Germline CDR1 and CDR2: DFQATT and SNEGSKA (reference sequence). V was trimmed by 6 bases and J by 8 bases, leaving 13 bases between them. The CDR3 here is CSALQTSEKLFF. The CDR3 coding sequence is TGCAGTGCGTTACAGACTAGCGAAAAACTGTTTTTT.

V and J are TRBV7-2 and TRBJ2-3; 10 nucleotides agree with TRBD2. J gave up 11 bases and V 5 bases, and 10 bases lay outside the gene matches. Per the germline V gene, CDR1 is SGHTA and CDR2 is FQGNSA. The CDR3 length is 14 residues. CDR3 residues: CASSETSGYHEQYF. The CDR3 DNA follows: TGTGCCAGCAGCGAGACTAGCGGGTACCATGAGCAGTATTTT.

The gene calls are TRBV15 and TRBJ2-7; TRBD2 matches at 9 bases. J lost 5 bases, V lost 5 bases, and 13 bases had no gene match. There are 16 residues in the CDR3. Per germline, CDR1 LNHNV and CDR2 YYDKDF (reference sequence). DNA of the CDR3: TGTGCCACCAGCGGGCCGGGACTAGCTGCGGCGGACGAGCAGTACTTC. Amino acids: CATSGPGLAAADEQYF.

This clonotype was counted once. The rearrangement joins TRBV20-1 to TRBJ2-1; 12 bases fit TRBD2. Germline V CDR1 and CDR2: DFQATT, SNEGSKA (reference sequence). The CDR3 extends over 13 amino acids. J gave up 15 bases and V 8 bases, and 14 bases lay outside the gene matches. CDR3 sequence reads: CSTYFGLAGGWFF. CDR3 sequence (DNA): TGCAGTACCTATTTCGGGCTAGCGGGAGGGTGGTTCTTC.

This clonotype came up many times. This chain joins TRBV7-6 and TRBJ2-3; weak D call: TRBD2 (5 bases). Germline lookup yields CDR1 SGHVS and CDR2 FNYEAQ. V lost 3 bases, J lost 2 bases, and 12 bases lay in between. The CDR3 covers 15 residues. The CDR3 DNA sequence: TGTGCCAGCAGCTTCGGTGGGAGCCCCACAGATACGCAGTATTTT. It encodes CASSFGGSPTDTQYF.

The V gene is TRBV7-9, the J gene TRBJ2-7; no reliable D call. Per the germline V gene, CDR1 is SEHNR and CDR2 is FQNEAQ (reference sequence). The CDR3 runs 15 residues. The V and J ends lost 5 bases and 3 bases respectively, with 17 bases between them. CDR3 region: CASSKSEKSGYEQYF. The CDR3 DNA reads as TGTGCCAGCAGCAAGTCCGAAAAGTCAGGCTACGAGCAGTACTTC.

The chain recombines TRBV12-3 or TRBV12-4 with TRBJ2-7; D possibly corresponds to TRBD1 (5 bases). The CDR3 has 14 amino acids. V lost 6 bases, J lost 1 base, and 13 bases lay in between. The CDR3, as DNA: TGTGCCAGCAGCGTACAAAGGGGTTCCTACGAGCAGTACTTC. It yields the protein CASSVQRGSYEQYF.

This clonotype was found a few times. The J gene is TRBJ1-3, the V gene TRBV7-6, with 7 bases that match TRBD1. V was pared by 5 bases and J by 0 bases, with 7 bases of the junction left unmatched. The germline V gene encodes CDR1 SGHVS and CDR2 FNYEAQ. This CDR3 comprises 16 residues. The CDR3 is CASSPVTGNSGNTIYF. In DNA, the CDR3 is TGTGCCAGCAGCCCTGTGACAGGGAACTCTGGAAACACCATATATTTT. The whole variable domain, filled in from reference TRBV7-6 and TRBJ1-3, reads GAGVSQSPRYKVTKRGQDVALRCDPISGHVSLYWYRQALGQGPEFLTYFNYEAQQDKSGLPNDRFSAERPEGSISTLTIQRTEQRDSAMYRCASSPVTGNSGNTIYFGEGSWLTVV.

The chain recombines TRBV7-9 with TRBJ1-2; D might be TRBD1 (5 bases). The CDR3 is 14 amino acids. Trimming took 6 bases from V and 8 from J, leaving 19 bases between them. CDR1 is SEHNR and CDR2 is FQNEAQ in the germline V gene (reference sequence). For the CDR3, the DNA is TGTGCCAGCAGGCTTGGGGGGGGGTTGGGCGGCTACACCTTC. Protein: CASRLGGGLGGYTF.

The table lists this clonotype with a count of one. The V and J genes are TRBV7-9 and TRBJ2-7, with 11 bases identical to TRBD2. Per germline, CDR1 SEHNR and CDR2 FQNEAQ (reference sequence). The CDR3 runs 15 residues. After removal of 5 bases from V and 5 bases from J, the junction contained 8 bases not matched to a gene. CDR3 bases: TGTGCCAGCAGCACCGGGACTAGCGGAACCAACGAGCAGTACTTC. Its translation: CASSTGTSGTNEQYF.

This clonotype was counted between two and nine times. This chain connects TRBV7-6 to TRBJ2-7; no clear D gene. V shed 7 bases and J shed 4 bases, with 5 bases lying between them. Germline V gene lookup returns CDR1 SGHVS and CDR2 FNYEAQ. The CDR3 is 10 amino acids. CDR3 sequence: CASNRYEQYF. CDR3 DNA: TGTGCCAGCAACCGTTACGAGCAGTACTTC.

The genes are TRBV7-2 and TRBJ2-7; 7 nucleotides match TRBD2. The CDR3 has 15 amino acids. Unmatched junction bases numbered 6, after V lost 3 bases and J lost 1 base. CDR1 and CDR2 (germline): SGHTA, FQGNSA. CDR3 amino acids: CASSFEAGPSYEQYF. CDR3 DNA: TGTGCCAGCAGCTTCGAAGCGGGACCTTCCTACGAGCAGTACTTC.

The rearrangement uses TRBV7-9 and TRBJ2-1, with 9 bases fitting TRBD2. CDR1 SEHNR and CDR2 FQNEAQ come from the germline V gene (reference sequence). The V and J ends lost 1 base and 8 bases, in that order; junction bases with no gene match: 6. This CDR3 has 15 amino acids. CDR3 bases: TGTGCCAGCAGCTTAGGGGGCGGGGGGGTGGATGAGCAGTTCTTC. Amino acid sequence: CASSLGGGGVDEQFF.

J is TRBJ2-1 and V is TRBV9; unclear D gene. Trimming pared 0 bases from V and 6 bases from J, leaving 4 bases between. The CDR3 contains 12 residues. CDR1 is SGDLS, CDR2 YYNGEE, per germline. The CDR3 reads CASSVAGNEQFF. CDR3 coding DNA: TGTGCCAGCAGCGTAGCGGGCAATGAGCAGTTCTTC. The entire variable domain, with the rest obtained from reference TRBV9 and TRBJ2-1, is as follows: DSGVTQTPKHLITATGQRVTLRCSPRSGDLSVYWYQQSLDQGLQFLIQYYNGEERAKGNILERFSAQQFPDLHSELNLSSLELGDSALYFCASSVAGNEQFFGPGTRLTVL.

The V gene is TRBV7-8, the J gene TRBJ2-5, with TRBD2 matching over 8 bases. Per germline, CDR1 SGHVS and CDR2 FQNEAQ. The ends lost 6 bases at V and 1 base at J; junction bases unmatched: 7. The CDR3 sequence is 15 residues long. The CDR3 nucleotides are TGTGCCAGCAGTTACGGGGGGGTCATCCAAGAGACCCAGTACTTC. Protein product: CASSYGGVIQETQYF.